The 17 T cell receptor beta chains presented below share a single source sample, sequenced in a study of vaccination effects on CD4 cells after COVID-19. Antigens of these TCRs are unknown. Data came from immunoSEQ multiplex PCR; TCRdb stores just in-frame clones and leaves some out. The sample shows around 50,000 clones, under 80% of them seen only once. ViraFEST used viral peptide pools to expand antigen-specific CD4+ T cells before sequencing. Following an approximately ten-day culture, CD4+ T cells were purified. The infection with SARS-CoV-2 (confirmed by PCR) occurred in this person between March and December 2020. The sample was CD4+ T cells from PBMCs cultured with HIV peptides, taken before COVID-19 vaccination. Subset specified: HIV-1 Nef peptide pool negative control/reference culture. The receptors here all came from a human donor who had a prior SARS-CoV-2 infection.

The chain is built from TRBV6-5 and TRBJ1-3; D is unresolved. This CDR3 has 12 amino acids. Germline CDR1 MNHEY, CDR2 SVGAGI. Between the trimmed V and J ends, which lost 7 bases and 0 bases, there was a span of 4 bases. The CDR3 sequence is CASISSGNTIYF. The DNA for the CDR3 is TGTGCCAGCATCAGCTCTGGAAACACCATATATTTT.

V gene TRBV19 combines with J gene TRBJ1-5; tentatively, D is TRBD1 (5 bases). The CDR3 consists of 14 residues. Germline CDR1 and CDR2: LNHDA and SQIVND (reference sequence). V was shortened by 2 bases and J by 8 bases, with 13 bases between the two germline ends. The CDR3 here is CASSILQGGEPQHF. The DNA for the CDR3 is TGTGCCAGTAGTATACTCCAGGGTGGTGAGCCCCAGCATTTT.

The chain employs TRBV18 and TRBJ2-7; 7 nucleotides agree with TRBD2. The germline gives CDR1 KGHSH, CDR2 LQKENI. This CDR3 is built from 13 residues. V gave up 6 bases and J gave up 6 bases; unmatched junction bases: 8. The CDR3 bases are TGTGCCAGCTCCTACGGACTAGATTTCGAGCAGTACTTC. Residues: CASSYGLDFEQYF.

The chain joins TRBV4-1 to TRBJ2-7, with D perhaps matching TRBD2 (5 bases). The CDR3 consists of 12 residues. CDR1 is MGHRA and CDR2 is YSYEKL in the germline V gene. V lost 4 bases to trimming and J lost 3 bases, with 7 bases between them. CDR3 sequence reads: CASSPDFYEQYF. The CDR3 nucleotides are TGCGCCAGCAGCCCGGACTTCTACGAGCAGTACTTC.

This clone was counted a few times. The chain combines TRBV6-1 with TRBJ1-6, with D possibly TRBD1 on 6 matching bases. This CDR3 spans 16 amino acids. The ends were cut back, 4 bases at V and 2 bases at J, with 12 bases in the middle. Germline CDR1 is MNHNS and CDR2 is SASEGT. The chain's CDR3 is CASSAKGGTYNSPLHF. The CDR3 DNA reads TGTGCCAGCAGTGCAAAGGGGGGCACCTATAATTCACCCCTCCACTTT.

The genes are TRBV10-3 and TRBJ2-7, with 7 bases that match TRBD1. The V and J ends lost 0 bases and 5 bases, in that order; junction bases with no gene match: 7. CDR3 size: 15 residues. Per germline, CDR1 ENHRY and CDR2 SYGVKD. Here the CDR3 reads CAISESRQGVDEQYF. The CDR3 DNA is TGTGCCATCAGTGAGTCGCGGCAGGGGGTCGACGAGCAGTACTTC.

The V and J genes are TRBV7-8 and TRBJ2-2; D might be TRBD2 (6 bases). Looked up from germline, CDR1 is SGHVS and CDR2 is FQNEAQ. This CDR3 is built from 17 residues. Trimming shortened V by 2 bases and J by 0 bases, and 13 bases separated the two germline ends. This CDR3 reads CASSLMTRGSNTGELFF. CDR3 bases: TGTGCCAGCAGCTTAATGACGCGGGGATCGAACACCGGGGAGCTGTTTTTT.

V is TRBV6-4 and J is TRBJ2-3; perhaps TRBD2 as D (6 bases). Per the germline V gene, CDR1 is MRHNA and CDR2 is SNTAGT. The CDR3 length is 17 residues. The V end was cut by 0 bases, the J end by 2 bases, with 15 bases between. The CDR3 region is CASSDSWKREVTDTQYF. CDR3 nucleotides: TGTGCCAGCAGTGACTCGTGGAAAAGGGAGGTCACAGATACGCAGTATTTT.

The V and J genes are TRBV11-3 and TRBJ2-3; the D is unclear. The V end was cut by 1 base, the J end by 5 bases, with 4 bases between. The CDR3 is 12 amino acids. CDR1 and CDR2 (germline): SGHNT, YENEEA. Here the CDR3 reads CASSLAGDTQYF. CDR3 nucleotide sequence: TGTGCCAGCAGCTTAGCAGGAGATACGCAGTATTTT.

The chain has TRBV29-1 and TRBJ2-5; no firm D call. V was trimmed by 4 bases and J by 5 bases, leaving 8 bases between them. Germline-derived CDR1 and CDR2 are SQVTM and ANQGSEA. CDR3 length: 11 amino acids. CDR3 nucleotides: TGCAGCGTTGGTAGTCAGGAGACCCAGTACTTC. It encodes CSVGSQETQYF. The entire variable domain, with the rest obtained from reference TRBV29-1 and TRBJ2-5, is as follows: SAVISQKPSRDICQRGTSLTIQCQVDSQVTMMFWYRQQPGQSLTLIATANQGSEATYESGFVIDKFPISRPNLTFSTLTVSNMSPEDSSIYLCSVGSQETQYFGPGTRLLVL.

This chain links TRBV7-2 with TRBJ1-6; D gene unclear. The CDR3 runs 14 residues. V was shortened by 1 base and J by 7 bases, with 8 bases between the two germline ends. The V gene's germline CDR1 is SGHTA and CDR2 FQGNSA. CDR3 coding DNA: TGTGCCAGCAGCTTAGTTGGGTCGAATTCACCCCTCCACTTT. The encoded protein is CASSLVGSNSPLHF.

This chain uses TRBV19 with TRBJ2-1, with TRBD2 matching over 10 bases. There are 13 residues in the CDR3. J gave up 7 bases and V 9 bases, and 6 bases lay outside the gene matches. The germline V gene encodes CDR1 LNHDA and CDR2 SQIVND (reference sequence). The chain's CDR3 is CASTAGGPNEQFF. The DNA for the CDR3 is TGTGCCAGCACAGCGGGGGGGCCGAATGAGCAGTTCTTC.

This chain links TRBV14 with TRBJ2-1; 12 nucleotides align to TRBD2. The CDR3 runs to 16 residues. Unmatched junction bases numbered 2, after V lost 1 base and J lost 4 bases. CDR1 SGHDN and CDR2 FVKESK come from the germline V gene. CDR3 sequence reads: CASSQGTSGGYNEQFF. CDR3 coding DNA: TGTGCCAGCAGCCAAGGCACTAGCGGGGGGTACAATGAGCAGTTCTTC.

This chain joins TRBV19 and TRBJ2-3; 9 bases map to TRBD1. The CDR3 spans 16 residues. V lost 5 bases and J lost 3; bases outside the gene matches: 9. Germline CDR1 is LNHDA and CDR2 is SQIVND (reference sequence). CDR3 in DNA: TGTGCCAGTAGTCCAAGGACAGGGGTGAGGACAGATACGCAGTATTTT. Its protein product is CASSPRTGVRTDTQYF. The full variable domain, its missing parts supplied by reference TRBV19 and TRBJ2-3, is DGGITQSPKYLFRKEGQNVTLSCEQNLNHDAMYWYRQDPGQGLRLIYYSQIVNDFQKGDIAEGYSVSREKKESFPLTVTSAQKNPTAFYLCASSPRTGVRTDTQYFGPGTRLTVL.

CDR3 loop: CASSEGQGVGTGELFF. The CDR3 DNA sequence: TGTGCCAGCAGCGAGGGACAGGGGGTCGGCACCGGGGAGCTGTTTTTT. J is TRBJ2-2 and V is TRBV5-6; TRBD1 aligns across 11 bases. The CDR3 contains 16 residues. The germline gives CDR1 SGHDT, CDR2 YYEEEE. V shed 4 bases, J shed 4 bases, and the junction held 6 bases outside the gene matches.

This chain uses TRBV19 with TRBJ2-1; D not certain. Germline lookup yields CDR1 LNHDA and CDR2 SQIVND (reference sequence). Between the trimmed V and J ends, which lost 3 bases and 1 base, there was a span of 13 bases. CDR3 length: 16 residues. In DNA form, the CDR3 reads TGTGCCAGTAGTATTCGGAGTACCCTTTCCTACAATGAGCAGTTCTTC. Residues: CASSIRSTLSYNEQFF.

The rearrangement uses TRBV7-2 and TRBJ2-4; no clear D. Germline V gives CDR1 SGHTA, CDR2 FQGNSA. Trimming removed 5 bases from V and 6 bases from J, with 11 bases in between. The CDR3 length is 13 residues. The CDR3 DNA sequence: TGTGCCAGCAGCAAAATTAGTGGAAACATTCAGTACTTC. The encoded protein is CASSKISGNIQYF.